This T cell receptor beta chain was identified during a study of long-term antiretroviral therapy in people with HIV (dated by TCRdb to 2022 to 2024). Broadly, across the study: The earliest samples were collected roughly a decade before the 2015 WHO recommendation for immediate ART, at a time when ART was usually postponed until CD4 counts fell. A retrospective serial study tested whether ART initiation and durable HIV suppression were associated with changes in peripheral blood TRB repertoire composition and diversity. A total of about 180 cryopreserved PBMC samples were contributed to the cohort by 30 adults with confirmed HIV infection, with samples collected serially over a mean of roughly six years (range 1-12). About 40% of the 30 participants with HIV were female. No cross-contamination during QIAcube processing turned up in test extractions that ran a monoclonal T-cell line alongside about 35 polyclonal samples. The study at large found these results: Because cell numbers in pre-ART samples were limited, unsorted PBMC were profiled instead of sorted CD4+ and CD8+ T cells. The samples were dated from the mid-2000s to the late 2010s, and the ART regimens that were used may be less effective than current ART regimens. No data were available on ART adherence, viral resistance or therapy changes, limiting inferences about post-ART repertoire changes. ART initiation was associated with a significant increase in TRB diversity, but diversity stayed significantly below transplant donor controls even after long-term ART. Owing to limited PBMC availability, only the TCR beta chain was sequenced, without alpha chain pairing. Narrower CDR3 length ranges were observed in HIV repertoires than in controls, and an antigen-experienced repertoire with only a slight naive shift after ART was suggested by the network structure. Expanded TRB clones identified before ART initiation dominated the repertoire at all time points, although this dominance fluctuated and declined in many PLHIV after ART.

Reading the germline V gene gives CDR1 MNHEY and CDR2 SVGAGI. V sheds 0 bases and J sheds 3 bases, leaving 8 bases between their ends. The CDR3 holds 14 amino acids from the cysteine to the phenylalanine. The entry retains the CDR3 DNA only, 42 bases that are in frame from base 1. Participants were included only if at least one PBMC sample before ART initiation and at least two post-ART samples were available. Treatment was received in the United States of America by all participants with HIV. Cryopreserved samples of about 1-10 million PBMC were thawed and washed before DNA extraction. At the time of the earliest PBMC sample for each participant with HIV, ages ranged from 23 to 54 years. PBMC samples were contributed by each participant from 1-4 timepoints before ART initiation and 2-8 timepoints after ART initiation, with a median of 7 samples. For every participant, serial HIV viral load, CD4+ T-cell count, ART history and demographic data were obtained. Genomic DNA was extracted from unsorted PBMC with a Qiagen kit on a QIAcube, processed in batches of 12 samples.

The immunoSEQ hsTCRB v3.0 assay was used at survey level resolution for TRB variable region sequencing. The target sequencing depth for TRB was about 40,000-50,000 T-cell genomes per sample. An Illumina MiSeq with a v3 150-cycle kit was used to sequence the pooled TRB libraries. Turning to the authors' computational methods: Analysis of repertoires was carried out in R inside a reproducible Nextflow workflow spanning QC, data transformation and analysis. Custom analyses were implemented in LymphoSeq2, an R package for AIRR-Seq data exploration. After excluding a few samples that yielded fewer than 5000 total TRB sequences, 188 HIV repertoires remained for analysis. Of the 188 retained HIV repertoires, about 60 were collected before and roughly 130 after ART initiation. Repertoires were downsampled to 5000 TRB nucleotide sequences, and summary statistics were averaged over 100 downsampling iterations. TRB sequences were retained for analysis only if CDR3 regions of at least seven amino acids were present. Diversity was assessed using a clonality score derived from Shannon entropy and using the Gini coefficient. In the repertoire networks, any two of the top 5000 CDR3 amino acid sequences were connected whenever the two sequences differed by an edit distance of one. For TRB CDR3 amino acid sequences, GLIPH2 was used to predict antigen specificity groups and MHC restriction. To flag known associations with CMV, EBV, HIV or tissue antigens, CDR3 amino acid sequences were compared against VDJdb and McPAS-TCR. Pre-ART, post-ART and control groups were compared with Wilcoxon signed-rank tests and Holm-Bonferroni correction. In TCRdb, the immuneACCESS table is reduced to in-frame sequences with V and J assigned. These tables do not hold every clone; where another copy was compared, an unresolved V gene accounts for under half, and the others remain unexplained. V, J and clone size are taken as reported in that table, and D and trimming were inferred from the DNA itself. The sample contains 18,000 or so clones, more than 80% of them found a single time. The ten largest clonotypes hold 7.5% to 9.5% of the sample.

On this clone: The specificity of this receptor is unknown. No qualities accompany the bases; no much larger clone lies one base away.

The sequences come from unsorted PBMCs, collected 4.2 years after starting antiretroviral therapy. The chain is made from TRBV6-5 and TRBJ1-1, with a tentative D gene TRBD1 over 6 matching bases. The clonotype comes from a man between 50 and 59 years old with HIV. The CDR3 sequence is CASSYSQGYTEAFF. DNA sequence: TGTGCCAGCAGTTACTCTCAGGGGTACACTGAAGCTTTCTTT.